This T cell receptor (beta chain) came from a study of T cells in Graves' hyperthyroidism and ophthalmopathy. If no ophthalmopathy progression occurred within 18 months, Graves' hyperthyroidism was stable. Investigators excluded patients with uncontrolled infection, other autoimmune disease, pregnancy or lactation. The source material, RNA transcripts, was used to amplify TCR beta CDR3 regions. RT-PCR in the first round (using the HTBI primer set) targeted the TCR CDR3. One entry per CDR3 protein, called by TCRdb with MiXCR from the multiplex PCR reads. The sample records 300,000 to 400,000 distinct CDR3 sequences, about 21% being singletons. The material sequenced was blood. The sequence came from a woman in her forties or fifties with Graves' hyperthyroidism.

The CDR3 DNA follows: TGTGCCAGCAGCTTAGGCCTTGACACTAGCGGGAGGGCCGATGAGCAGTTCTTC. This translates into CASSLGLDTSGRADEQFF. This rearrangement joins TRBV11-2 to TRBJ2-1; 13 bases match TRBD2. With V trimmed by 1 base and J by 8 bases, 11 bases remained unmatched. Per germline, CDR1 SGHAT and CDR2 FQNNGV. CDR3 length equals 18 residues.